What follows describes a single T cell receptor beta chain. Healthy bone marrow donors supplied every sample. This specimen comes from a study of cytomegalovirus exposure and HLA in healthy donors. The CDR3 runs to 15 residues. The germline V gene has CDR1 SGHRS and CDR2 YFSETQ. Trimming shortened V by 1 base and J by 1 base, and 11 bases separated the two germline ends. Primers included in the PCR were 60 Vbeta and 13 Jbeta primers. Using immunoSEQ multiplex PCR, the repertoire was profiled, and TCRdb retains in-frame clones only, with some absent. The data contain 150,000 to 200,000 clones, roughly 73% of them seen just once; the ten biggest clones take up about 1.4%.

V gene TRBV5-1 combines with J gene TRBJ1-2, with D perhaps matching TRBD1 (6 bases). The sample was PBMCs. This TCR came from a woman in her 30s in good health and CMV-seronegative. This CDR3 reads CASSLMAGDNYGYTF. CDR3 DNA: TGCGCCAGCAGCTTGATGGCAGGGGATAACTATGGCTACACCTTC. The variable domain in full, with the rest retrieved from reference TRBV5-1 and TRBJ1-2, is KAGVTQTPRYLIKTRGQQVTLSCSPISGHRSVSWYQQTPGQGLQFLFEYFSETQRNKGNFPGRFSGRQFSNSRSEMNVSTLELGDSALYLCASSLMAGDNYGYTFGSGTRLTVV.